In its sample, the clone carrying this T cell receptor beta chain was seen a few times. The antigen remains undetermined. This sample stems from a study of identical twins. Study observations and caveats: Reduced insertions were recorded for abundant cord blood beta clonotypes, with no such pattern in memory repertoires.

TCRdb passed the 5' RACE reads through MiXCR, listing each CDR3 protein once. Among 230,000 or so distinct CDR3 sequences listed, roughly 8% were seen once. The CDR3 has 15 residues. V was shortened by 0 bases and J by 8 bases, with 16 bases between the two germline ends. Germline V gives CDR1 MNHEY, CDR2 SVGAGI. These sequences were also reported in another study, on yellow fever vaccine responses in identical twins. From that report: Reportedly, twins showed a vaccine T cell response that looked partly convergent and partly personalized.

The sequenced sample consisted of CD8+ T cells sorted from blood. J is TRBJ1-2 and V is TRBV6-5; the D is unclear. The TCR sequence derives from a woman aged 18-29 years in good health. Here the CDR3 reads CASSYSKEPADGYTF. The CDR3, as DNA: TGTGCCAGCAGTTACTCGAAGGAGCCCGCCGACGGCTACACCTTC.